The clone carrying this T cell receptor (beta chain) was seen just once. The CDR3 is 15 amino acids. Trimming took 8 bases from V and 2 from J, leaving 16 bases between them. The germline V gene has CDR1 LNHNV and CDR2 YYDKDF (reference sequence). These data come from a study of tumor T cells in aggressive B-cell lymphoma. Produced via immunoSEQ multiplex PCR; TCRdb's table is partial and in-frame only. This table holds 6,000 to 8,500 clones, approximately 78% found once. This receptor was taken from an adult with diffuse large B cell lymphoma. The chain uses TRBV15 and TRBJ1-5, with D tentatively TRBD1 (6 bases). Sequenced sample: tumor tissue. CDR3 DNA sequence: TGTGCCACCGGCCTCGGCAGGGGCGGCAATCAGCCCCAGCATTTT. Its translation: CATGLGRGGNQPQHF.